What follows are 18 T cell receptor beta chains derived from one specimen sequenced in a study of blood T cell repertoires in COVID-19. Produced via immunoSEQ multiplex PCR; TCRdb's table is partial and in-frame only. The sample carries just over 90,000 clones, just under 80% recorded once. Sequencing was performed on peripheral blood. These receptors were taken from a human donor in a cohort sampled during active COVID-19.

The gene calls are TRBV6-5 and TRBJ1-4; tentative D call: TRBD1 (5 bases). CDR3 size: 14 residues. The V end was cut by 5 bases, the J end by 7 bases, with 14 bases between. CDR1 is MNHEY and CDR2 is SVGAGI in the germline V gene. For the CDR3, the DNA is TGTGCCAGCAGTAGCTTGGGACTCCGTGAAAAACTGTTTTTT. Amino acid sequence: CASSSLGLREKLFF.

This chain uses TRBV6-6 with TRBJ2-7; 7 bases are shared with TRBD1. Germline V gene lookup returns CDR1 MNHNY and CDR2 SVGAGI (reference sequence). Germline trimming cut 2 bases from V and 4 bases from J; bases unmatched to any gene: 5. This CDR3 is 14 amino acids long. The DNA for the CDR3 is TGTGCCAGCAGTTACGAGGGACAGCAATACGAGCAGTACTTC. Residues: CASSYEGQQYEQYF.

Of note for this clone: The sample contains more than one DNA sequence encoding this CDR3. The chain employs TRBV5-1 and TRBJ1-1; 7 bases line up with TRBD1. The CDR3 totals 13 residues. CDR1 is SGHRS, CDR2 YFSETQ, per germline. With V trimmed by 4 bases and J by 5 bases, 5 bases remained unmatched. The CDR3 region is CASSTTGLTEAFF. The CDR3 region has the DNA TGCGCCAGCAGCACGACAGGGTTGACTGAAGCTTTCTTT.

The rearrangement links TRBV28 to TRBJ2-7, with a tentative D call TRBD2 (7 bases). V lost 5 bases and J lost 4, with 15 bases in between. CDR1 and CDR2 (germline): MDHEN, SYDVKM. This CDR3 has 14 residues. Here the CDR3 reads CASSQGGGVYEQYF. In nucleotides, the CDR3 is TGTGCCAGCAGTCAGGGAGGGGGAGTTTACGAGCAGTACTTC. The full variable domain, with the rest looked up from reference TRBV28 and TRBJ2-7, is DVKVTQSSRYLVKRTGEKVFLECVQDMDHENMFWYRQDPGLGLRLIYFSYDVKMKEKGDIPEGYSVSREKKERFSLILESASTNQTSMYLCASSQGGGVYEQYFGPGTRLTVT.

This clone was found once. V gene TRBV11-2 combines with J gene TRBJ2-5; weak D call: TRBD2 (5 bases). V lost 1 base and J 7 bases, leaving 22 bases between the germline ends. The CDR3 sequence is 17 residues long. Germline V gene lookup returns CDR1 SGHAT and CDR2 FQNNGV. CDR3 loop: CASSLARSVVGSGTQYF. Here the CDR3 DNA reads TGTGCCAGCAGCTTAGCACGGTCGGTGGTGGGGAGCGGGACCCAGTACTTC.

This clone has a single count. The chain uses TRBV6-1 and TRBJ2-7; 9 nucleotides line up with TRBD2. V shed 3 bases, J shed 4 bases, and the junction held 4 bases outside the gene matches. The CDR3 covers 14 residues. Germline CDR1 MNHNS, CDR2 SASEGT. CDR3 nucleotide sequence: TGTGCCAGCAGTGAGAGCGGGAGGACGTACGAGCAGTACTTC. Encoded protein: CASSESGRTYEQYF.

This clone has ten or more counts. The chain is built from TRBV5-4 and TRBJ1-2, with D possibly TRBD1 on 6 matching bases. The CDR3 covers 16 residues. With 2 bases removed from V and 8 bases from J, the gap between germline ends came to 22 bases. Germline lookup yields CDR1 SGHNT and CDR2 YYREEE (reference sequence). The CDR3 nucleotides are TGTGCCAGCAGCTTAGATGGGGGGGGCGCATTCTGGGGCTACACCTTC. Translation: CASSLDGGGAFWGYTF.

The V call is TRBV7-8, the J call TRBJ1-2; 7 bases align to TRBD1. Looked up from germline, CDR1 is SGHVS and CDR2 is FQNEAQ. Trimming cost V 5 bases and J 5 bases; bases outside gene matches: 8. This CDR3 region has 14 residues. CDR3 sequence: CASSTSGTAYGYTF. In DNA, the CDR3 is TGTGCCAGCAGCACCTCCGGGACAGCTTATGGCTACACCTTC.

The rearrangement links TRBV9 to TRBJ2-5, with D tentatively TRBD2 (5 bases). The CDR3 sequence is 15 residues long. Germline V CDR1 and CDR2: SGDLS, YYNGEE. V dropped 6 bases and J dropped 5 bases, with 20 bases sitting between them. CDR3: CASTREGRYVETQYF. CDR3 DNA: TGTGCCAGCACACGAGAGGGCCGGTACGTGGAGACCCAGTACTTC.

This clone has only a few counts. The chain is built from TRBV28 and TRBJ2-3; 15 bases agree with TRBD2. The germline CDR1 and CDR2 sequences are MDHEN and SYDVKM. The CDR3 loop spans 18 amino acids. Trimming took 2 bases from V and 1 from J; bases not matched to a gene: 4. The chain's CDR3 is CASSLGTSGRLGTDTQYF. The CDR3 DNA reads as TGTGCCAGCAGTTTAGGGACTAGCGGGAGGCTCGGCACAGATACGCAGTATTTT.

This sequence joins TRBV27 and TRBJ2-7; a weak D match, TRBD1 (6 bases). The germline V gene has CDR1 MNHEY and CDR2 SMNVEV (reference sequence). V lost 2 bases and J 7 bases, leaving 12 bases between the germline ends. This CDR3 is 13 amino acids long. CDR3 DNA sequence: TGTGCCAGCAGTTTAAGGCAGGGGCTAGAGCAGTACTTC. It codes for CASSLRQGLEQYF.

CDR3 amino acids: CASSSDRDYSNQPQHF. DNA of the CDR3: TGTGCCAGCAGCTCTGACAGGGATTATAGCAATCAGCCCCAGCATTTT. The chain joins TRBV28 to TRBJ1-5; TRBD1 agrees at 7 bases. The V and J ends lost 6 bases and 0 bases, in that order; junction bases with no gene match: 8. The CDR3 covers 16 residues. Per germline, CDR1 MDHEN and CDR2 SYDVKM.

The rearrangement uses TRBV6-1 and TRBJ2-3; 7 bases match TRBD1. The CDR3 is made up of 14 amino acids. After removal of 4 bases from V and 5 bases from J, the junction contained 6 bases not matched to a gene. From germline, CDR1 is MNHNS and CDR2 SASEGT. The CDR3 loop is CASSGQGVVDTQYF. The CDR3 DNA reads TGTGCCAGCAGTGGACAGGGTGTAGTAGATACGCAGTATTTT.

V usage is TRBV19 and J usage is TRBJ2-1, with 10 bases fitting TRBD2. The germline CDR1 and CDR2 sequences are LNHDA and SQIVND (reference sequence). CDR3 size: 17 residues. V was pared by 3 bases and J by 0 bases, with 5 bases of the junction left unmatched. CDR3: CASSMLLAGTSYNEQFF. CDR3 sequence (DNA): TGTGCCAGTAGTATGCTACTAGCGGGGACCTCCTACAATGAGCAGTTCTTC.

The chain uses TRBV6-6 and TRBJ2-7; maybe TRBD2 (7 bases). The V gene's germline CDR1 is MNHNY and CDR2 SVGAGI (reference sequence). Trimming shortened V by 2 bases and J by 3 bases, and 11 bases separated the two germline ends. The CDR3 is 14 residues long. The CDR3 DNA sequence: TGTGCCAGCAGTTACAGCGGGACAATCTACGAGCAGTACTTC. Translation: CASSYSGTIYEQYF.

This clone has more than one count but fewer than ten. The genes are TRBV7-2 and TRBJ1-2; D is perhaps TRBD1 (5 bases). Germline V lookup: CDR1 SGHTA, CDR2 FQGNSA. The length of the CDR3 is 15 residues. V lost 4 bases and J 2 bases, leaving 14 bases between the germline ends. The CDR3 reads CASSSELTANYGYTF. In DNA, the CDR3 is TGTGCCAGCAGCTCCGAATTGACAGCCAACTATGGCTACACCTTC.

This chain joins TRBV27 and TRBJ2-7; TRBD2 matches at 7 bases. The CDR3 sequence is 15 residues long. In germline, CDR1 is MNHEY, CDR2 SMNVEV (reference sequence). V shed 4 bases and J 2 bases; nucleotides not matched to a gene: 8. CDR3 sequence reads: CASSSPGAGAYEQYF. The CDR3 DNA reads as TGTGCCAGCAGTTCCCCCGGGGCGGGAGCCTACGAGCAGTACTTC.

This chain joins TRBV3-1 (or the pseudogene TRBV3-2) and TRBJ1-6, with D perhaps matching TRBD1 (5 bases). The CDR3 totals 15 residues. Germline CDR1 is LGHDT and CDR2 is YNNKEL (reference sequence). V gave up 1 base and J gave up 5 bases, with 9 bases separating them. The CDR3 DNA follows: TGTGCCAGCAGCCAAGGGACACAGGATAATTCACCCCTCCACTTT. It yields the protein CASSQGTQDNSPLHF.